These 6 T cell receptor beta chains were sequenced from one sample in a study of graft-versus-host responses after intestinal transplantation. No antigen has been identified for these receptors. Sequenced by immunoSEQ multiplex PCR; TCRdb stores in-frame clones only, minus some. The profile covers approximately 130,000 clones, with around nine tenths appearing a single time and roughly 0.15% taken by the ten largest. The sample here was unstimulated CD4+ T cells sorted from spleen or lymph node cells, taken before intestinal transplant. These receptors were collected from a human donor who received an intestinal transplant.

The chain recombines TRBV7-9 with TRBJ1-6; 8 nucleotides align to TRBD1. With V trimmed by 5 bases and J by 7 bases, 1 base remained unmatched. Germline-derived CDR1 and CDR2 are SEHNR and FQNEAQ (reference sequence). There are 13 residues in the CDR3. The CDR3 DNA reads TGTGCCAGCAGCCGACAGGGGAATTCACCCCTCCACTTT. It encodes CASSRQGNSPLHF.

The V call is TRBV10-3, the J call TRBJ2-7; D is unclear. Germline-derived CDR1 and CDR2 are ENHRY and SYGVKD. The CDR3 has 13 amino acids. With 6 bases removed from V and 0 bases from J, the gap between germline ends came to 9 bases. CDR3 region: CAISETPSYEQYF. CDR3 coding DNA: TGTGCCATCAGCGAGACCCCCTCCTACGAGCAGTACTTC.

The V and J genes are TRBV6-1 and TRBJ2-1; D gene ambiguous. V was pared by 5 bases and J by 2 bases, with 13 bases between. Germline lookup yields CDR1 MNHNS and CDR2 SASEGT. The CDR3 has 15 residues. In DNA form, the CDR3 reads TGTGCCAGCAGTACTCCGCGAACCCCCTACAATGAGCAGTTCTTC. It translates to CASSTPRTPYNEQFF.

This rearrangement joins TRBV6-1 to TRBJ2-5; possible D gene TRBD1, 5 bases. The CDR3 has 13 residues. Germline loops: CDR1 MNHNS, CDR2 SASEGT. V gave up 11 bases and J gave up 2 bases, with 15 bases separating them. CDR3 loop: CADLRQPQETQYF. The CDR3 DNA reads as TGTGCCGACCTTAGACAGCCACAAGAGACCCAGTACTTC.

Only one count was recorded for this clone. In nucleotides, the CDR3 is TGTGCCAGTAGGGCAACTGACAGGGCGGCGGGGGATAATCAGCCCCAGCATTTT. This codes for CASRATDRAAGDNQPQHF. The chain couples TRBV19 to TRBJ1-5; 7 bases line up with TRBD1. Germline V lookup: CDR1 LNHDA, CDR2 SQIVND (reference sequence). There are 18 residues in the CDR3. Trimming at V came to 6 bases and at J to 4 bases, leaving 18 bases not matched to a gene.

The genes are TRBV2 and TRBJ1-3; no reliable D call. The CDR3 extends over 14 amino acids. In germline, CDR1 is SNHLY, CDR2 FYNNEI. V was shortened by 8 bases and J by 4 bases, with 15 bases between the two germline ends. Here the CDR3 DNA reads TGTGCCAGCTCCCAGGCTAGGAACGGAAACACCATATATTTT. It translates to CASSQARNGNTIYF.